The 25 T cell receptor beta chains below were found in one sample sequenced in a study of T cell responses to AZD1222 COVID-19 vaccine. This table comes from immunoSEQ multiplex PCR, and its TCRdb copy is limited to in-frame clones, with some not included. Of about 56,000 clones in the sample, 80% to 90% were seen once. The source was peripheral blood, collected on day 0 of AZD1222 vaccination. The receptor set was obtained from an adult in good health.

J is TRBJ2-1 and V is TRBV3-1 (or the pseudogene TRBV3-2), with unresolved D. The CDR3 contains 12 residues. V was pared by 4 bases and J by 5 bases, with 6 bases between. Germline lookup yields CDR1 LGHDT and CDR2 YNNKEL (reference sequence). CDR3 sequence: CASSPEHNEQFF. Written as DNA, the CDR3 is TGTGCCAGCAGCCCCGAGCACAATGAGCAGTTCTTC.

The gene calls are TRBV27 and TRBJ2-7; no firm D call. Germline V CDR1 and CDR2: MNHEY, SMNVEV (reference sequence). The CDR3 loop spans 18 amino acids. Trimming shortened V by 3 bases and J by 0 bases, and 21 bases separated the two germline ends. The CDR3 coding sequence is TGTGCCAGCAGTTTTAGAACCTTCGCTCGTCCCCTCTCCTACGAGCAGTACTTC. It translates to CASSFRTFARPLSYEQYF.

The chain joins TRBV5-4 to TRBJ2-1, with D maybe TRBD1 (5 bases). This CDR3 contains 16 residues. V was shortened by 4 bases and J by 4 bases, with 18 bases between the two germline ends. CDR1 and CDR2 from the germline V gene are SGHNT and YYREEE (reference sequence). In DNA, the CDR3 is TGTGCCAGCAGCCCCTCCGTGGCAGGGTCTTACAATGAGCAGTTCTTC. The encoded protein is CASSPSVAGSYNEQFF.

CDR3 protein: CASSTGRTLGEQFF. DNA for the CDR3: TGCGCCAGCAGCACCGGGAGGACCTTGGGTGAGCAGTTCTTC. This rearrangement joins TRBV5-1 to TRBJ2-1, with 7 bases lining up with TRBD2. V shed 4 bases, J shed 9 bases, and the junction held 10 bases outside the gene matches. Germline V lookup: CDR1 SGHRS, CDR2 YFSETQ. The CDR3 is 14 amino acids.

The chain combines TRBV11-2 with TRBJ1-5; D not certain. The CDR3 contains 15 residues. Germline CDR1 is SGHAT and CDR2 is FQNNGV. The V and J ends lost 0 bases and 6 bases respectively, with 12 bases between them. As DNA, the CDR3 is TGTGCCAGCAGCTTAGACGGGAGATGGGGTCAGCCCCAGCATTTT. Translating gives CASSLDGRWGQPQHF.

This chain links TRBV2 with TRBJ1-6, with D perhaps TRBD1 (6 bases). Germline CDR1 SNHLY, CDR2 FYNNEI. Trimming took off 6 bases at V and 13 bases at J, with 16 bases between the two ends. The CDR3 has 13 residues. The CDR3 DNA reads as TGTGCCAGCAGAGTTAACAGGGAGGGGCCCCTCCACTTT. Protein sequence: CASRVNREGPLHF.

This clone was counted once. The chain combines TRBV7-2 with TRBJ1-2, with no clear D. V lost 7 bases to trimming and J lost 5 bases, with 14 bases between them. Germline V gene sequence: CDR1 SGHTA, CDR2 FQGNSA. This CDR3 is 13 amino acids long. The CDR3 loop is CASTPLLPYGYTF. The CDR3 DNA follows: TGTGCCAGCACCCCCTTATTACCTTATGGCTACACCTTC.

The chain uses TRBV27 and TRBJ1-1; perhaps TRBD1 as D (5 bases). Trimming stripped 3 bases from V and 5 bases from J, with 19 bases between. The CDR3 loop spans 16 amino acids. Germline loops: CDR1 MNHEY, CDR2 SMNVEV (reference sequence). The DNA for the CDR3 is TGTGCCAGCAGTTTGACGGGACCCCAAATAGGGACTGAAGCTTTCTTT. Protein sequence: CASSLTGPQIGTEAFF.

This sequence joins TRBV13 and TRBJ2-7; D perhaps matches TRBD2 (6 bases). CDR1 is PRHDT, CDR2 FYEKMQ, per germline (reference sequence). V lost 0 bases, J lost 1 base, and 16 bases lay in between. The CDR3 is made up of 17 amino acids. CDR3 protein: CASSLGPLAGRSYEQYF. The CDR3 nucleotides read TGTGCCAGCAGCTTAGGACCCCTGGCGGGACGGTCCTACGAGCAGTACTTC. Complete variable domain (other parts from reference TRBV13 and TRBJ2-7): AAGVIQSPRHLIKEKRETATLKCYPIPRHDTVYWYQQGPGQDPQFLISFYEKMQSDKGSIPDRFSAQQFSDYHSELNMSSLELGDSALYFCASSLGPLAGRSYEQYFGPGTRLTVT.

V is TRBV14 and J is TRBJ2-7; D gene uncertain. Germline-derived CDR1 and CDR2 are SGHDN and FVKESK. The V and J ends lost 0 bases and 2 bases respectively, with 8 bases between them. CDR3 length: 14 residues. DNA of the CDR3: TGTGCCAGCAGCCAAGATATTGTCACCTACGAGCAGTACTTC. Translating it yields CASSQDIVTYEQYF.

The chain has TRBV18 and TRBJ1-2, with D perhaps matching TRBD1 (5 bases). The CDR3 loop spans 13 amino acids. V shed 3 bases and J shed 2 bases, with 7 bases lying between them. CDR1 and CDR2 from the germline V gene are KGHSH and LQKENI. The CDR3: CASSPDRNYGYTF. The DNA of the CDR3 is TGTGCCAGCTCACCCGACAGAAACTATGGCTACACCTTC.

The chain recombines TRBV5-8 with TRBJ1-4; 8 nucleotides agree with TRBD1. This CDR3 comprises 15 residues. Germline CDR1 is SGHTS and CDR2 is YDEGEE. Trimming took 4 bases from V and 5 from J; bases not matched to a gene: 7. CDR3 bases: TGTGCCAGCAGCCCGTGGACAGGGTGGAATGAAAAACTGTTTTTT. The encoded protein is CASSPWTGWNEKLFF. Full variable domain (outside the CDR3, taken from reference TRBV5-8 and TRBJ1-4): EAGVTQSPTHLIKTRGQQATLRCSPISGHTSVYWYQQALGLGLQFLLWYDEGEERNRGNFPPRFSGRQFPNYSSELNVNALELEDSALYLCASSPWTGWNEKLFFGSGTQLSVL.

The chain couples TRBV11-3 to TRBJ2-7; D gene unclear. The V end lost 0 bases, the J end lost 3 bases, and 3 bases lay between the germline ends. From germline, CDR1 is SGHNT and CDR2 YENEEA. This CDR3 region has 12 residues. The CDR3 DNA sequence: TGTGCCAGCAGCTTAGAAATCTACGAGCAGTACTTC. It is translated as CASSLEIYEQYF.

The chain employs TRBV30 and TRBJ2-7, with TRBD2 matching over 7 bases. The CDR3 contains 16 residues. Germline loops: CDR1 GTSNPN, CDR2 SVGIG (reference sequence). Trimming cost V 3 bases and J 4 bases; bases outside gene matches: 15. Here the CDR3 DNA reads TGTGCCTGGAGGGGAACTAGCGCCTCAGACGATTACGAGCAGTACTTC. It yields the protein CAWRGTSASDDYEQYF.

V gene TRBV7-2 combines with J gene TRBJ1-6; D is undetermined. Germline V gene sequence: CDR1 SGHTA, CDR2 FQGNSA. Trimming removed 0 bases from V and 3 bases from J, with 6 bases in between. There are 15 residues in the CDR3. The CDR3 coding sequence is TGTGCCAGCAGCTTAGCGACAAGCTATAATTCACCCCTCCACTTT. Amino acid sequence: CASSLATSYNSPLHF.

The V gene is TRBV20-1, the J gene TRBJ1-3; D not certain. This CDR3 spans 13 amino acids. Trimming took 3 bases from V and 2 from J, leaving 8 bases between them. CDR1 is DFQATT, CDR2 SNEGSKA, per germline (reference sequence). DNA of the CDR3: TGCAGTGCTAGTTCTGTGGCTGGAAACACCATATATTTT. Translating it yields CSASSVAGNTIYF.

The V gene is TRBV4-2, the J gene TRBJ1-1; 8 bases map to TRBD1. The CDR3 runs to 14 residues. Trimming took 0 bases from V and 4 from J; bases not matched to a gene: 1. CDR1 is LGHNA and CDR2 is YNFKEQ in the germline V gene. The CDR3 sequence: CASSQDRGRTEAFF. For the CDR3, the DNA is TGTGCCAGCAGCCAAGACAGGGGGCGCACTGAAGCTTTCTTT.

V usage is TRBV7-3 and J usage is TRBJ2-1, with 15 bases fitting TRBD2. J was trimmed by 8 bases and V by 4 bases; bases with no gene match: 15. The germline CDR1 and CDR2 sequences are SGHTA and FQGTGA. The CDR3 has 19 residues. CDR3 bases: TGTGCCAGCAGCTCAAGCCCCGGGACTAGCGGGAGGAAAGTCGATGAGCAGTTCTTC. It codes for CASSSSPGTSGRKVDEQFF. The complete variable domain, with remaining parts taken from reference TRBV7-3 and TRBJ2-1, reads GAGVSQTPSNKVTEKGKYVELRCDPISGHTALYWYRQSLGQGPEFLIYFQGTGAADDSGLPNDRFFAVRPEGSVSTLKIQRTERGDSAVYLCASSSSPGTSGRKVDEQFFGPGTRLTVL.

CDR3 nucleotides: TGTGCCACCAGTGTCAGGGGTCGAGAGACCCAGTACTTC. This encodes CATSVRGRETQYF. This chain connects TRBV24-1 to TRBJ2-5; weak D call: TRBD1 (6 bases). V shed 5 bases and J shed 4 bases, with 10 bases lying between them. The length of the CDR3 is 13 residues. Looked up from germline, CDR1 is KGHDR and CDR2 is SFDVKD.

This clone was counted once. This chain connects TRBV6-5 to TRBJ1-4; D might be TRBD1 (6 bases). V was cut by 6 bases and J by 8 bases, with 13 bases left in between. Germline lookup yields CDR1 MNHEY and CDR2 SVGAGI. The CDR3 has 13 amino acids. The CDR3 loop is CASSGGAVEKLFF. For the CDR3, the DNA is TGTGCCAGCAGCGGGGGCGCGGTCGAAAAACTGTTTTTT.

The rearrangement uses TRBV30 and TRBJ2-3; possibly TRBD2 for D (7 bases). This CDR3 has 14 residues. Germline V gene lookup returns CDR1 GTSNPN and CDR2 SVGIG (reference sequence). Trimming removed 1 base at V and 6 bases at J, with 14 bases between. The CDR3 nucleotides are TGTGCCTGGAGTGAGGGAGGGGGAGGCGATACGCAGTATTTT. Encoded protein: CAWSEGGGGDTQYF.

The chain combines TRBV4-3 with TRBJ1-6; D is unresolved. Germline CDR1 is LGHNA and CDR2 is YSLEER. This CDR3 is 16 amino acids long. V was cut by 0 bases and J by 7 bases, with 13 bases left in between. The CDR3 DNA is TGCGCCAGCAGCCAAGATCAGTCGCGGCGCAATTCACCCCTCCACTTT. This encodes CASSQDQSRRNSPLHF.

The chain couples TRBV6-5 to TRBJ1-1, with 7 bases aligning to TRBD1. V lost 10 bases to trimming and J lost 4 bases; unmatched junction nucleotides: 9. The germline CDR1 and CDR2 sequences are MNHEY and SVGAGI. The CDR3 has 13 amino acids. CDR3 nucleotides: TGTGCCACCCGGGGCAGGGGGACCACTGAAGCTTTCTTT. Protein: CATRGRGTTEAFF.

The CDR3, as DNA: TGTGCCAGCAGCTATGACAGGACAGCAAATGGCTACACCTTC. Amino acid sequence: CASSYDRTANGYTF. The gene calls are TRBV7-2 and TRBJ1-2, with TRBD1 as a possible D gene (6 bases). Trimming stripped 4 bases from V and 6 bases from J, with 15 bases between. CDR3 length: 14 amino acids. Per germline, CDR1 SGHTA and CDR2 FQGNSA. The variable domain in full, with the rest retrieved from reference TRBV7-2 and TRBJ1-2, is GAGVSQSPSNKVTEKGKDVELRCDPISGHTALYWYRQSLGQGLEFLIYFQGNSAPDKSGLPSDRFSAERTGGSVSTLTIQRTQQEDSAVYLCASSYDRTANGYTFGSGTRLTVV.

Only one count was recorded for this clone. The chain combines TRBV12-3 or TRBV12-4 with TRBJ1-1, with no clear D. V was pared by 7 bases and J by 7 bases, with 10 bases between. The CDR3 contains 11 residues. The CDR3 DNA sequence: TGTGCCAGCACCTTTTGGGTTGAAGCTTTCTTT. Amino acids: CASTFWVEAFF.